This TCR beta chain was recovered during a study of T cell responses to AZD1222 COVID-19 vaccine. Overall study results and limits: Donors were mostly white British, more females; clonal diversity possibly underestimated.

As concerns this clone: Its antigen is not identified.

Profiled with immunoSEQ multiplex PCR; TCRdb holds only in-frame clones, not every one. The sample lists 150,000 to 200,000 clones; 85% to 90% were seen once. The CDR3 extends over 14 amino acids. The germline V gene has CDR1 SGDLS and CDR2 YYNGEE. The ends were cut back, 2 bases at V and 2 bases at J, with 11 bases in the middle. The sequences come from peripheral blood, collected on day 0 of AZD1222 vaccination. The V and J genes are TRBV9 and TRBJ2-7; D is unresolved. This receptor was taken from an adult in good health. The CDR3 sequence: CASSVEDGTYEQYF. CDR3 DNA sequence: TGTGCCAGCAGCGTCGAGGACGGAACCTACGAGCAGTACTTC.